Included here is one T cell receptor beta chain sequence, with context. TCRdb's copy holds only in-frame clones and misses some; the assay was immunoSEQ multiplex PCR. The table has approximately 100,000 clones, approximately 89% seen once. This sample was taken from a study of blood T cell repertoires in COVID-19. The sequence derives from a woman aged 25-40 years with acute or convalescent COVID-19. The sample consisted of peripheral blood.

The CDR3 loop is CASSLTGKGNQPQHF. In DNA form, the CDR3 reads TGTGCCAGCAGTTTAACAGGGAAGGGGAATCAGCCCCAGCATTTT. J is TRBJ1-5 and V is TRBV28; a possible D gene is TRBD1 (6 bases). The V gene lost 2 bases and the J gene lost 4 bases, with 12 bases spanning the gap. CDR1 is MDHEN, CDR2 SYDVKM, per germline. This CDR3 is built from 15 residues.